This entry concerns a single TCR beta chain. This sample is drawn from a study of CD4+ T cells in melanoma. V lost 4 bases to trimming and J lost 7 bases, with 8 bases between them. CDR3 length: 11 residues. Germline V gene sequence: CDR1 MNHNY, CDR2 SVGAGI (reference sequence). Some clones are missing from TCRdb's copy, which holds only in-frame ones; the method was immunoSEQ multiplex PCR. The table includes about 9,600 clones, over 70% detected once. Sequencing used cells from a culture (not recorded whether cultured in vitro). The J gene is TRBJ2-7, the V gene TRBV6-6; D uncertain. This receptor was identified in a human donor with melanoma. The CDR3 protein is CASSFVGEQYF. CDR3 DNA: TGTGCCAGCAGTTTCGTGGGAGAGCAGTACTTC.